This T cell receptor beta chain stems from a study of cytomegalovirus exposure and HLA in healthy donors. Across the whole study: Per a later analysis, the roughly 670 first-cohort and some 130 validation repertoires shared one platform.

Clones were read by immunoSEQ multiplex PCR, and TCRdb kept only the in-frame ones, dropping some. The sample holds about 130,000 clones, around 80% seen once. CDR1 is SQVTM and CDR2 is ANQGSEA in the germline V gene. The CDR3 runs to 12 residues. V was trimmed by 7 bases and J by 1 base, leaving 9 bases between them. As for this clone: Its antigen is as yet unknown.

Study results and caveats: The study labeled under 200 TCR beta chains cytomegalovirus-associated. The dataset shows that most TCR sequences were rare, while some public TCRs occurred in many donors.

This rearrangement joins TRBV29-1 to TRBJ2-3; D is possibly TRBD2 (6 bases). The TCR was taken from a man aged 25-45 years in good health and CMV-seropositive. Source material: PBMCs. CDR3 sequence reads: CSGGGGTDTQYF. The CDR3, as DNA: TGCAGCGGAGGAGGGGGCACAGATACGCAGTATTTT.